This TCR beta chain was captured by sequencing in a study of a mutant IDH1 vaccine in newly diagnosed glioma. Study-wide background: Vaccination of patients was performed eight times, in weeks 1, 3, 5, 7, 11, 15, 19 and 23. Radiotherapy alone preceded vaccination by 4-6 weeks; alternatively, vaccination started with temozolomide cycles. Patients got radiotherapy, temozolomide, or both beforehand, and most got both.

Whole-study findings and limits: Vaccine-induced responses were seen in roughly 93% of patients, spanning several MHC alleles.

Comment on this clone: The antigen remains undetermined.

Sequenced by immunoSEQ multiplex PCR; TCRdb stores in-frame clones only, minus some. The profile shows fewer than 35,000 clones, almost 90% of them singletons. The J segment lost 6 bases and the V segment lost 8 bases, leaving 4 bases of the junction unmatched. CDR1 is SGHNT, CDR2 YENEEA, per germline. CDR3 length: 13 residues. The time point: week 11, during vaccination. Each dose delivered 300 ug of mutant IDH1 20-mer peptide subcutaneously with imiquimod. The clonotype comes from a man aged 18 to 35 with glioma. V usage is TRBV11-3 and J usage is TRBJ2-2; 9 nucleotides agree with TRBD1. Material: PBMCs, obtained from a glioma patient whose treatment included an IDH1 peptide vaccine. CDR3 in DNA: TGTGCCAGCGGACAGGGGAAATCCGGGGAGCTGTTTTTT. Amino acid sequence: CASGQGKSGELFF.